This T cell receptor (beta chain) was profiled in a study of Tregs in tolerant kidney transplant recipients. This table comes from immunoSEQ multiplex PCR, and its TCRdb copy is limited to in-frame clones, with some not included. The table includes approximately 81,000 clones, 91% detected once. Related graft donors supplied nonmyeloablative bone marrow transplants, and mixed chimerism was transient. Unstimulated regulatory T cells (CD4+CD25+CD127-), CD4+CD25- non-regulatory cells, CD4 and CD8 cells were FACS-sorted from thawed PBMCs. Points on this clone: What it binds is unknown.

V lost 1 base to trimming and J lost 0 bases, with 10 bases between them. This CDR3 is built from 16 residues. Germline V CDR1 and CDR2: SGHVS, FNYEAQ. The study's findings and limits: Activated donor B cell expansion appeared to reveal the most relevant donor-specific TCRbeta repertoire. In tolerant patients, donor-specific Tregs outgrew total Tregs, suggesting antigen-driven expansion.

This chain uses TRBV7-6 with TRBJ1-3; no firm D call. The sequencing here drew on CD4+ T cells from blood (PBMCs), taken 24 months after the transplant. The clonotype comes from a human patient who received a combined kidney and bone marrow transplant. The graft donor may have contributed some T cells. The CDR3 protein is CASSLGQVSSGNTIYF. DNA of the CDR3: TGTGCCAGCAGCTTAGGTCAGGTATCCTCTGGAAACACCATATATTTT. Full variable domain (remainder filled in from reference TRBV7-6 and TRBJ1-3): GAGVSQSPRYKVTKRGQDVALRCDPISGHVSLYWYRQALGQGPEFLTYFNYEAQQDKSGLPNDRFSAERPEGSISTLTIQRTEQRDSAMYRCASSLGQVSSGNTIYFGEGSWLTVV.